This T cell receptor beta chain is drawn from a study of low-dose radiotherapy and immunotherapy resistance in tumors. Study summary: Participants in Cohort 1 were administered 0.5 Gy per fraction at 2-week intervals, to a cumulative dose of 6.5 Gy.

Time point in this sample: after trial treatment. As to treatment: LDRT plus nivolumab, ipilimumab, low-dose cyclophosphamide and aspirin (RACIN trial). Trimming shortened V by 2 bases and J by 2 bases, and 10 bases separated the two germline ends. Germline loops: CDR1 MNHEY, CDR2 SMNVEV (reference sequence). This CDR3 has 14 residues. Primers targeting TRAV and TRBV primed first-strand cDNA, covering alpha and beta chains. For amplifying TCRs, the PCR ran for 15 to 20 cycles with Phusion, which was used together with a constant-region primer and the adapter on the V primers. TCRdb re-called the reads through MiXCR, storing one row per CDR3 protein. The sample lists under 110,000 distinct CDR3 sequences, 20% occurring once.

This chain connects TRBV27 to TRBJ2-7, with a weak D call TRBD2 (6 bases). This specimen consisted of PBMCs, obtained after low-dose radiotherapy plus immunotherapy. The clonotype was recovered from a male donor with prostate cancer. CDR3 coding DNA: TGTGCCAGCAGTTTAAGCAGGGAGGCCTACGAGCAGTACTTC. Translation: CASSLSREAYEQYF.